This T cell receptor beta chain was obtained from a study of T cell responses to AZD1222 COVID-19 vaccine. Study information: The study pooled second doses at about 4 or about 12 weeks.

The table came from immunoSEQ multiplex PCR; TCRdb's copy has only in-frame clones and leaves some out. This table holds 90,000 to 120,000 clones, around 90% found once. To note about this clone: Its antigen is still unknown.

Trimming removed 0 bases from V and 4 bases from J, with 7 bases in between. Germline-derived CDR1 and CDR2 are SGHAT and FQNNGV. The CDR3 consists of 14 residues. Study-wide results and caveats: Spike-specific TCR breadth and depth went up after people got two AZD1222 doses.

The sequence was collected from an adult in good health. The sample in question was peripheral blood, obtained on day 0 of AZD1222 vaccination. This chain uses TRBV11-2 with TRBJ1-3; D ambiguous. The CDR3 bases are TGTGCCAGCAGCTTAGACAGGCGAGGAAACACCATATATTTT. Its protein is CASSLDRRGNTIYF.